The sequence of this T cell receptor beta chain was determined in a study of post-analysis software for immune sequencing data. Every TCR beta cDNA library bore unique molecular identifiers. Each batch of 1 to 10 million T cells produced roughly 0.5 million cDNA molecules. MiXCR, run by TCRdb on the PCR reads, gives a single entry per CDR3 protein. The profile covers fewer than 850,000 distinct CDR3 sequences, with 46% appearing a single time and roughly 5% taken by the ten largest. The CDR3 sequence is 14 residues long. CDR1 and CDR2 from the germline V gene are MNHEY and SVGAGI. V lost 2 bases and J lost 6, with 14 bases in between. Study conclusions and caveats: When the samples were clustered directly with F measure, those that had been prepared in the same batch showed strong co-clustering. Relative to controls, patients with multiple sclerosis showed significantly lower normalized Chao1 diversity. Compared with controls, patients had more of about 5 TRBV segments, including TRBV5-6, TRBV5-1 and TRBV20-1.

This clonotype has just one count. Antigen unknown. Sequenced input: blood. The sequence derives from a girl aged 5-17 years with multiple sclerosis. This sequence joins TRBV6-5 and TRBJ2-7; D may match TRBD1 or TRBD2 (5 bases each). The CDR3 DNA reads as TGTGCCAGCAGTTACACTGGGGACCTCATCGAGCAGTACTTC. As protein: CASSYTGDLIEQYF.